Listed below are T cell receptor beta chains from one sample, sequenced in a study of blood T cell repertoires in COVID-19. The repertoire was sequenced with immunoSEQ multiplex PCR; TCRdb's copy has only in-frame clones and lacks some. This table holds 300,000 to 400,000 clones, around 87% found once. The sequenced sample consisted of peripheral blood. The receptors stem from a human donor in a cohort sampled during active COVID-19. The CDR3 runs from the conserved cysteine through the conserved F or W. Each record gives: clone size, V gene, D gene, J gene, CDR3 DNA, CDR3 protein. D genes are given only for firm matches. The size of a clone is reported for some rows only, either as once, few or many, or as a class for expanded clones.

abundance: -; v_gene: TRBV30; d_gene: TRBD1; j_gene: TRBJ2-1; CDR3nt: TGTGCCTGGAGTGGGGCGGGACAGGGTCTTTACAATGAGCAGTTCTTC; CDR3aa: CAWSGAGQGLYNEQFF
abundance: -; v_gene: TRBV5-4; d_gene: TRBD1; j_gene: TRBJ1-2; CDR3nt: TGTGCCAGCAGCCCAGGACAGGGCTTTCGTGGCTACACCTTC; CDR3aa: CASSPGQGFRGYTF
abundance: -; v_gene: TRBV18; d_gene: TRBD1; j_gene: TRBJ2-1; CDR3nt: TGTGCCAGCTCACCACCGGTCTCCTGGCAGGGGGACAATGAGCAGTTCTTC; CDR3aa: CASSPPVSWQGDNEQFF
abundance: -; v_gene: TRBV9; d_gene: TRBD1; j_gene: TRBJ1-1; CDR3nt: TGTGCCAGCAGCGCGAGACAGGGGCCCAACACTGAAGCTTTCTTT; CDR3aa: CASSARQGPNTEAFF
abundance: -; v_gene: TRBV5-1; d_gene: -; j_gene: TRBJ1-1; CDR3nt: TGCGCCAGCAGGCAGGTTGCGGGTTCCGGCACTGAAGCTTTCTTT; CDR3aa: CASRQVAGSGTEAFF
abundance: -; v_gene: TRBV7-2; d_gene: -; j_gene: TRBJ2-3; CDR3nt: TGTGCCAGCAGCCCTTCCCCCACTAGCACAGATACGCAGTATTTT; CDR3aa: CASSPSPTSTDTQYF
abundance: -; v_gene: TRBV11-2; d_gene: TRBD1; j_gene: TRBJ1-2; CDR3nt: TGTGCCAGCAGATCAAACTACAGGGGGCGCGGGTTTAACTATGGCTACACCTTC; CDR3aa: CASRSNYRGRGFNYGYTF
abundance: -; v_gene: TRBV9; d_gene: TRBD1; j_gene: TRBJ1-1; CDR3nt: TGTGCCAGCAGCCCCCGGACAGGGGATGAAGCTTTCTTT; CDR3aa: CASSPRTGDEAFF
abundance: -; v_gene: TRBV2; d_gene: -; j_gene: TRBJ1-3; CDR3nt: TGTGCCAGCAGTGAATCCCCCACGCGGAGATCTGGAAACACCATATATTTT; CDR3aa: CASSESPTRRSGNTIYF
abundance: -; v_gene: TRBV2; d_gene: TRBD1; j_gene: TRBJ1-1; CDR3nt: TGTGCCAGCAGAAGGGACAGGGGGAACACTGAAGCTTTCTTT; CDR3aa: CASRRDRGNTEAFF
abundance: -; v_gene: TRBV11-3; d_gene: -; j_gene: TRBJ2-7; CDR3nt: TGTGCCAGCAGCTTAGTTCAGGGGAATAACCCCTACGAGCAGTACTTC; CDR3aa: CASSLVQGNNPYEQYF
abundance: -; v_gene: TRBV21-1; d_gene: -; j_gene: TRBJ1-4; CDR3nt: TGTGCCAGCAGCAAAAGGGGGGGTGCTAATGAAAAACTGTTTTTT; CDR3aa: CASSKRGGANEKLFF
abundance: -; v_gene: TRBV5-1; d_gene: -; j_gene: TRBJ2-7; CDR3nt: TGCGCCAGCAGTCCCACAGGGAACTACGAGCAGTACTTC; CDR3aa: CASSPTGNYEQYF
abundance: -; v_gene: TRBV18; d_gene: -; j_gene: TRBJ1-1; CDR3nt: TGTGCCAGCTCACGAGACAGTACAGAGAACACTGAAGCTTTCTTT; CDR3aa: CASSRDSTENTEAFF
abundance: once; v_gene: TRBV4-1; d_gene: -; j_gene: TRBJ2-5; CDR3nt: TGCGCCAGCACCGCGTTACTTGGTGAGACCCAGTACTTC; CDR3aa: CASTALLGETQYF